A single sample gave rise to the 28 T cell receptor beta chains below, sequenced in a study of cytomegalovirus exposure and HLA in healthy donors. PCR primers comprised 60 Vbeta and 13 Jbeta primers. Clones were sequenced by immunoSEQ multiplex PCR, and TCRdb holds only the in-frame ones, with some missing. The repertoire holds around 97,000 clones, with 75% to 85% as singletons. The sequenced sample consisted of PBMCs. These receptors were collected from a woman between 18 and 30 years old in good health and CMV-seropositive.

This clone was observed a single time. The DNA for the CDR3 is TGTGCCAGCAGCCCAGGACTCTTGGGGGGAACTGAAGCTTTCTTT. This sequence encodes CASSPGLLGGTEAFF. The genes are TRBV9 and TRBJ1-1, with D perhaps matching TRBD1 (5 bases). The CDR3 is 15 residues long. CDR1 and CDR2 (germline): SGDLS, YYNGEE. The V end was cut by 4 bases, the J end by 5 bases, with 18 bases between.

The chain's CDR3 is CAISESPLRGMNTEAFF. DNA of the CDR3: TGTGCCATCAGTGAGTCGCCATTAAGGGGGATGAACACTGAAGCTTTCTTT. V and J are TRBV10-3 and TRBJ1-1; TRBD1 might be the D (6 bases). Deletions cut 0 bases from V and 0 bases from J, with 14 bases between. CDR1 and CDR2 (germline): ENHRY, SYGVKD. The CDR3 is 17 residues long.

The chain is built from TRBV5-4 and TRBJ2-2, with 7 nucleotides matching TRBD1. The germline gives CDR1 SGHNT, CDR2 YYREEE (reference sequence). V shed 7 bases and J 0 bases; nucleotides not matched to a gene: 6. This CDR3 is built from 15 residues. This CDR3 reads CASRPGQTNTGELFF. As DNA, the CDR3 is TGTGCCAGCCGCCCGGGACAGACGAACACCGGGGAGCTGTTTTTT.

The chain couples TRBV7-9 to TRBJ1-1; D may be TRBD1 (6 bases). Germline V gives CDR1 SEHNR, CDR2 FQNEAQ (reference sequence). The CDR3 is made up of 13 amino acids. V dropped 5 bases and J dropped 3 bases, with 10 bases sitting between them. The CDR3 is CASSRGQYTEAFF. CDR3 nucleotide sequence: TGTGCCAGCAGCCGTGGACAGTACACTGAAGCTTTCTTT.

The chain couples TRBV15 to TRBJ2-7; TRBD1 might be the D (5 bases). The CDR3 is 13 residues long. V lost 2 bases to trimming and J lost 1 base, with 6 bases between them. Germline V gene sequence: CDR1 LNHNV, CDR2 YYDKDF (reference sequence). The CDR3 is CATSRRTSYEQYF. CDR3 DNA: TGTGCCACCAGCAGAAGGACATCCTACGAGCAGTACTTC.

This chain links TRBV6-1 with TRBJ2-7; 10 nucleotides align to TRBD2. The CDR3 has 15 amino acids. V was pared by 5 bases and J by 3 bases, with 7 bases of the junction left unmatched. The germline CDR1 and CDR2 sequences are MNHNS and SASEGT. The DNA for the CDR3 is TGTGCCAGCAGTTCCCGACTAGCGGGTGTCTACGAGCAGTACTTC. Translating gives CASSSRLAGVYEQYF.

The CDR3 sequence: CASSEGSPGLHEQYF. The DNA of the CDR3 is TGCGCCAGCAGTGAAGGTAGTCCGGGTCTCCACGAGCAGTACTTC. V and J are TRBV10-1 and TRBJ2-7; D unclear. Germline values: CDR1 WNHNN, CDR2 SYGVQD (reference sequence). The CDR3 contains 15 residues. V was shortened by 3 bases and J by 5 bases, with 17 bases between the two germline ends.

This rearrangement joins TRBV5-1 to TRBJ2-1; D call uncertain. The CDR3 totals 14 residues. Germline V gene data show CDR1 as SGHRS and CDR2 as YFSETQ. V lost 3 bases to trimming and J lost 5 bases, with 12 bases between them. The CDR3 nucleotides read TGCGCCAGCAGCTCTTCCAGGCTGAACAATGAGCAGTTCTTC. It specifies CASSSSRLNNEQFF. Looking up the rest from reference TRBV5-1 and TRBJ2-1 gives the full variable domain: KAGVTQTPRYLIKTRGQQVTLSCSPISGHRSVSWYQQTPGQGLQFLFEYFSETQRNKGNFPGRFSGRQFSNSRSEMNVSTLELGDSALYLCASSSSRLNNEQFFGPGTRLTVL.

This clone turned up a few times. This chain joins TRBV15 and TRBJ2-3, with 11 nucleotides matching TRBD2. V shed 0 bases, J shed 5 bases, and the junction held 1 base outside the gene matches. The V gene's germline CDR1 is LNHNV and CDR2 YYDKDF (reference sequence). The CDR3 consists of 15 residues. The CDR3 spells CATSRDSGGVDTQYF. The CDR3 region has the DNA TGTGCCACCAGCAGAGATAGCGGGGGGGTAGATACGCAGTATTTT.

The chain's CDR3 is CSVPRTANEQFF. The CDR3, as DNA: TGCAGCGTGCCCAGGACTGCCAATGAGCAGTTCTTC. V and J are TRBV29-1 and TRBJ2-1, with D possibly matching TRBD2 (5 bases). This CDR3 comprises 12 residues. The germline gives CDR1 SQVTM, CDR2 ANQGSEA. Trimming stripped 6 bases from V and 6 bases from J, with 12 bases between.

The rearrangement uses TRBV19 and TRBJ1-2; no reliable D call. The CDR3 totals 13 residues. Per germline, CDR1 LNHDA and CDR2 SQIVND (reference sequence). V dropped 1 base and J dropped 2 bases, with 5 bases sitting between them. CDR3 protein: CASSIAENYGYTF. The CDR3 DNA sequence: TGTGCCAGTAGTATAGCAGAAAACTATGGCTACACCTTC.

The V and J genes are TRBV19 and TRBJ1-1; no firm D call. This CDR3 contains 14 residues. V dropped 4 bases and J dropped 4 bases, with 13 bases sitting between them. Germline V gives CDR1 LNHDA, CDR2 SQIVND (reference sequence). The CDR3 DNA follows: TGTGCCAGTAGTACCTACCAAGCTGGCACTGAAGCTTTCTTT. Translated: CASSTYQAGTEAFF.

This chain uses TRBV7-6 with TRBJ2-1; 7 nucleotides line up with TRBD1. This CDR3 is 14 amino acids long. Germline V lookup: CDR1 SGHVS, CDR2 FNYEAQ. Trimming cost V 0 bases and J 7 bases; bases outside gene matches: 3. The chain's CDR3 is CASSLAGGTNEQFF. CDR3 coding DNA: TGTGCCAGCAGCTTAGCAGGGGGCACAAATGAGCAGTTCTTC.

This chain connects TRBV5-4 to TRBJ2-4, with 10 nucleotides matching TRBD2. After removal of 0 bases from V and 5 bases from J, the junction contained 5 bases not matched to a gene. CDR3 length: 16 amino acids. The germline V gene encodes CDR1 SGHNT and CDR2 YYREEE (reference sequence). CDR3 sequence reads: CASSLASGGAQNIQYF. The CDR3, as DNA: TGTGCCAGCAGCTTGGCCAGCGGGGGGGCACAAAACATTCAGTACTTC.

This rearrangement joins TRBV27 to TRBJ1-1; TRBD1 is a possible D gene (6 bases). V dropped 6 bases and J dropped 0 bases, with 11 bases sitting between them. Germline assignment: CDR1 MNHEY and CDR2 SMNVEV (reference sequence). This CDR3 comprises 14 residues. CDR3 residues: CASRTGTLNTEAFF. For the CDR3, the DNA is TGTGCCAGCAGGACCGGGACATTGAACACTGAAGCTTTCTTT.

This clone was detected only a few times. The chain combines TRBV5-6 with TRBJ1-2, with 7 bases matching TRBD1. V shed 1 base, J shed 4 bases, and the junction held 13 bases outside the gene matches. CDR3 length equals 17 residues. Per the germline V gene, CDR1 is SGHDT and CDR2 is YYEEEE. The CDR3 is CASSLPSGGSGGYGYTF. CDR3 nucleotide sequence: TGTGCCAGCAGCTTGCCCTCCGGGGGCTCAGGGGGCTATGGCTACACCTTC.

The chain recombines TRBV25-1 with TRBJ2-7; 7 positions agree with TRBD1. The germline V gene has CDR1 MGHDK and CDR2 SYGVNS. J gave up 5 bases and V 4 bases, and 17 bases lay outside the gene matches. This CDR3 has 17 residues. This chain's CDR3 is CASSGLDRPFYMDEQYF. The DNA of the CDR3 is TGTGCCAGCAGTGGATTGGACAGGCCGTTTTATATGGACGAGCAGTACTTC.

The chain carries TRBV4-2 and TRBJ1-2; D is perhaps TRBD1 (5 bases). V lost 1 base and J 7 bases, leaving 19 bases between the germline ends. Germline V gives CDR1 LGHNA, CDR2 YNFKEQ. The CDR3 covers 16 residues. CDR3 in DNA: TGTGCCAGCAGCCAAGGGACACTCGCTGGCGGTATTGGCTACACCTTC. Translation gives CASSQGTLAGGIGYTF.

The gene calls are TRBV5-1 and TRBJ2-6, with a tentative D call TRBD2 (6 bases). The CDR3 is 16 amino acids. The germline V gene has CDR1 SGHRS and CDR2 YFSETQ. V was cut by 0 bases and J by 3 bases, with 10 bases left in between. DNA for the CDR3: TGCGCCAGCAGCTTGGATCAGGGAGGTGGGGCCAACGTCCTGACTTTC. Protein product: CASSLDQGGGANVLTF.

This chain joins TRBV4-3 and TRBJ2-2; D is uncertain. The germline V gene encodes CDR1 LGHNA and CDR2 YSLEER. Trimming took off 4 bases at V and 2 bases at J, with 11 bases between the two ends. The CDR3 loop spans 15 amino acids. The CDR3, as DNA: TGCGCCAGCAGCCCCTTCGCAGAAAACACCGGGGAGCTGTTTTTT. Its protein is CASSPFAENTGELFF.

The genes are TRBV13 and TRBJ1-2; D not certain. Germline CDR1 is PRHDT and CDR2 is FYEKMQ (reference sequence). This CDR3 has 13 residues. V lost 7 bases, J lost 2 bases, and 11 bases lay in between. This chain's CDR3 is CASTYGKNYGYTF. Written as DNA, the CDR3 is TGTGCCAGCACCTACGGGAAGAACTATGGCTACACCTTC.

V and J are TRBV5-6 and TRBJ2-7; no reliable D call. Trimming took 0 bases from V and 1 from J, leaving 5 bases between them. CDR3 length equals 13 residues. Looked up from germline, CDR1 is SGHDT and CDR2 is YYEEEE. The CDR3 region has the DNA TGTGCCAGCAGCTTGGACTTGTCCTACGAGCAGTACTTC. Translated: CASSLDLSYEQYF.

The chain is built from TRBV30 and TRBJ2-2; 7 nucleotides align to TRBD1. Germline CDR1 and CDR2: GTSNPN and SVGIG (reference sequence). This CDR3 is 15 amino acids long. With V trimmed by 1 base and J by 2 bases, 4 bases remained unmatched. Here the CDR3 DNA reads TGTGCCTGGAGTGCCCGACAGGGTAACACCGGGGAGCTGTTTTTT. Its protein product is CAWSARQGNTGELFF. Combining the CDR3 with reference TRBV30 and TRBJ2-2 gives the whole variable domain SQTIHQWPATLVQPVGSPLSLECTVEGTSNPNLYWYRQAAGRGLQLLFYSVGIGQISSEVPQNLSASRPQDRQFILSSKKLLLSDSGFYLCAWSARQGNTGELFFGEGSRLTVL.

The chain combines TRBV27 with TRBJ2-7; 8 bases align to TRBD1. V lost 10 bases and J lost 2; bases outside the gene matches: 4. Per the germline V gene, CDR1 is MNHEY and CDR2 is SMNVEV (reference sequence). The CDR3 runs to 12 residues. This CDR3 is CATRTGPYEQYF. The CDR3 DNA follows: TGTGCCACCCGGACAGGGCCCTACGAGCAGTACTTC.

This clone occurred once. J is TRBJ1-3 and V is TRBV7-2; D may be TRBD1 (5 bases). This CDR3 contains 16 residues. V lost 2 bases to trimming and J lost 0 bases, with 11 bases between them. The germline gives CDR1 SGHTA, CDR2 FQGNSA. As DNA, the CDR3 is TGTGCCAGCAGCTTAATCCGGGGGGGCTCTGGAAACACCATATATTTT. This codes for CASSLIRGGSGNTIYF. The variable domain in full, completed from reference TRBV7-2 and TRBJ1-3, reads GAGVSQSPSNKVTEKGKDVELRCDPISGHTALYWYRQSLGQGLEFLIYFQGNSAPDKSGLPSDRFSAERTGGSVSTLTIQRTQQEDSAVYLCASSLIRGGSGNTIYFGEGSWLTVV.

This clone was recorded a few times. The chain carries TRBV5-1 and TRBJ2-7, with 9 positions matching TRBD1. Germline CDR1 reads SGHRS; CDR2 reads YFSETQ. The CDR3 covers 13 residues. Trimming cost V 4 bases and J 2 bases; bases outside gene matches: 1. The CDR3, as DNA: TGCGCCAGCAGCCGGGACAGGGCCTACGAGCAGTACTTC. Amino acid sequence: CASSRDRAYEQYF.

V is TRBV6-6 and J is TRBJ1-1, with TRBD1 identical over 8 bases. The ends lost 7 bases at V and 1 base at J; junction bases unmatched: 2. Looked up from germline, CDR1 is MNHNY and CDR2 is SVGAGI (reference sequence). The CDR3 loop spans 13 amino acids. DNA for the CDR3: TGTGCCAGCAAAGGACAGGGGAACACTGAAGCTTTCTTT. Protein sequence: CASKGQGNTEAFF.

This chain joins TRBV10-3 and TRBJ1-2; no definite D call. V dropped 0 bases and J dropped 2 bases, with 10 bases sitting between them. The CDR3 sequence is 15 residues long. CDR1 and CDR2 from the germline V gene are ENHRY and SYGVKD. The CDR3 spells CAISESQRGNYGYTF. CDR3 sequence (DNA): TGTGCCATCAGTGAGTCGCAGCGGGGAAACTATGGCTACACCTTC.